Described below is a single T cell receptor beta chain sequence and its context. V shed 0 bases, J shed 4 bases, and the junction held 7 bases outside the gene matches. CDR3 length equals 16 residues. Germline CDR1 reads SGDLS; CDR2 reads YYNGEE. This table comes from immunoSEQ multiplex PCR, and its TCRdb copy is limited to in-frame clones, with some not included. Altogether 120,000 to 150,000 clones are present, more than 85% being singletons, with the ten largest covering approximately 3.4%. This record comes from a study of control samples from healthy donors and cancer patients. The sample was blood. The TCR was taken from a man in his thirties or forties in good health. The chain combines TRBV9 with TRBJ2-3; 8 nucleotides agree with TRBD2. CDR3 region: CASSVAGGLASDTQYF. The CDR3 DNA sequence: TGTGCCAGCAGCGTAGCGGGGGGGCTCGCGTCAGATACGCAGTATTTT.